The source of this T cell receptor beta chain is a study of CD8 T cells in ankylosing spondylitis. Quantitative barcoded 5'-RACE was used to prepare TCR beta libraries. Each CDR3 protein is one row after TCRdb ran MiXCR on the 5' RACE reads. The table lists about 240,000 distinct CDR3 sequences, around 9.1% of them singletons, with over 6.5% in the top ten. CDR3 length: 13 amino acids. Germline-derived CDR1 and CDR2 are SGHRS and YFSETQ. V was pared by 3 bases and J by 6 bases, with 11 bases between. Study-wide results and limits: Reactive arthritis synovial fluid and blood previously showed some of these motif variants. According to the report, clones linked to the disease were significantly enriched in matched synovial fluid samples taken from ankylosing spondylitis patients.

In this sample, this clonotype turned up a few times. Antigen unknown. The sequence was obtained from a male donor with ankylosing spondylitis or in good health (not recorded which). The chain joins TRBV5-1 to TRBJ2-3; D could derive from TRBD1 or TRBD2 (6 bases each). The sample comprised blood, either unsorted or a sorted T cell fraction (not recorded which). CDR3 in amino acids: CASSSGAGDTQYF. CDR3 nucleotide sequence: TGCGCCAGCAGCTCGGGGGCCGGGGATACGCAGTATTTT.